A single T cell receptor (beta chain) is shown here with its context. Its antigen is as yet unknown. The sample originates from a study of graft-versus-host responses after intestinal transplantation. On the study more broadly: Anti-thymocyte globulin induction preceded two to four years of tacrolimus and steroid maintenance in all recipients. Study-wide results and limits: Some patients had graft-donor T cell macrochimerism, and their allografts showed high graft-versus-host to host-versus-graft clonal ratios.

With 4 bases removed from V and 3 bases from J, the gap between germline ends came to 12 bases. Per germline, CDR1 SQVTM and CDR2 ANQGSEA. The CDR3 is 13 amino acids. Libraries were prepared by immunoSEQ multiplex PCR; TCRdb keeps only in-frame clonotypes and omits some of them. The repertoire holds roughly 70,000 clones, just under 95% seen once, with approximately 6.3% in the top ten. The V and J genes are TRBV29-1 and TRBJ2-5; D tentatively reads TRBD1 or TRBD2 (6 bases each). The source was bone marrow, collected nearly 750 days after intestinal transplantation. The TCR originated in a human patient who received an intestinal transplant, so some T cells may come from the graft donor. The CDR3 DNA reads as TGCAGCGTTGCGGGGGCCCCCGAAGAGACCCAGTACTTC. Its protein is CSVAGAPEETQYF.